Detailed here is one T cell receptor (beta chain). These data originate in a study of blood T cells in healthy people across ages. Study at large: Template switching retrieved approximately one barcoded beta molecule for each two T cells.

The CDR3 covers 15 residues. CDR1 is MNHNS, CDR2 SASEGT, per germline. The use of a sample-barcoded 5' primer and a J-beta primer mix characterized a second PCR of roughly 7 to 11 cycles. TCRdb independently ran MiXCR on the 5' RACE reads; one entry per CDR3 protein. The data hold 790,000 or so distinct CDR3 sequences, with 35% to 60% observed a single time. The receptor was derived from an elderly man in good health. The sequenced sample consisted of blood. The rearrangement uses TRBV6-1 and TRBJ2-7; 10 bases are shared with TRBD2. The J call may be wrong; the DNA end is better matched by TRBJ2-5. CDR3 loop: CASSEGAGGMETQYF. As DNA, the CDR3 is TGTGCCAGCAGTGAAGGAGCGGGAGGGATGGAGACCCAGTACTTC.